These 26 T cell receptor beta chains originate from one sample sequenced in a study of blood T cell repertoires in COVID-19. Some clones are missing from TCRdb's copy, which holds only in-frame ones; the method was immunoSEQ multiplex PCR. The sample has roughly 360,000 clones; more than 70% are singletons. What was sequenced was PBMCs or T cells enriched from blood (not recorded which). These TCRs come from a man aged 30 to 45 who had recovered from COVID-19.

The CDR3, as DNA: TGTGCCAGCAGAGGGACAGGGATGGGGGAGACCCAGTACTTC. Protein product: CASRGTGMGETQYF. V is TRBV3-1 (or the pseudogene TRBV3-2) and J is TRBJ2-5, with 9 bases that match TRBD1. The CDR3 has 14 amino acids. With V trimmed by 6 bases and J by 5 bases, 7 bases remained unmatched. Germline V gene lookup returns CDR1 LGHDT and CDR2 YNNKEL (reference sequence).

The V and J genes are TRBV6-6 and TRBJ1-4; 9 nucleotides match TRBD1. The V segment lost 6 bases and the J segment 2 bases; nucleotides outside the gene matches: 7. CDR3 length: 16 amino acids. CDR1 is MNHNY, CDR2 SVGAGI, per germline (reference sequence). As DNA, the CDR3 is TGTGCCAGCAGAGGACAGGGGACCTTTACTAATGAAAAACTGTTTTTT. Residues: CASRGQGTFTNEKLFF.

This chain connects TRBV2 to TRBJ1-6; TRBD1 matches at 10 bases. Germline V gene sequence: CDR1 SNHLY, CDR2 FYNNEI. This CDR3 is 14 amino acids long. V dropped 7 bases and J dropped 9; count of bases not matched to a gene: 6. CDR3: CASTPRTGGSPLHF. CDR3 in DNA: TGTGCCAGCACCCCCCGGACAGGGGGTTCACCCCTCCACTTT.

The count of this clone is one. V usage is TRBV4-2 and J usage is TRBJ1-2; possible D gene TRBD1, 6 bases. Trimming cost V 0 bases and J 3 bases, with 14 bases left between them. This CDR3 has 16 amino acids. Germline CDR1 is LGHNA and CDR2 is YNFKEQ. CDR3 in DNA: TGTGCCAGCAGCCAAGACCTTCACAGGGCCGACTATGGCTACACCTTC. Its protein product is CASSQDLHRADYGYTF.

The CDR3 here is CASSLGGLANEKLFF. In nucleotides, the CDR3 is TGTGCCAGCAGTTTGGGAGGACTGGCTAATGAAAAACTGTTTTTT. The gene calls are TRBV28 and TRBJ1-4; D ambiguous. The length of the CDR3 is 15 residues. Germline loops: CDR1 MDHEN, CDR2 SYDVKM. Trimming stripped 3 bases from V and 3 bases from J, with 11 bases between.

This chain connects TRBV4-3 to TRBJ1-2; D is ambiguous. From germline, CDR1 is LGHNA and CDR2 YSLEER. V was pared by 0 bases and J by 5 bases, with 10 bases between. The CDR3 spans 14 residues. The CDR3 sequence is CASSQDRAAYGYTF. The CDR3 nucleotides are TGCGCCAGCAGCCAAGATCGAGCTGCGTATGGCTACACCTTC.

This clone has only one observation. The chain recombines TRBV11-2 with TRBJ2-7, with 7 bases lining up with TRBD1. Germline assignment: CDR1 SGHAT and CDR2 FQNNGV. CDR3 size: 13 residues. The V gene end was trimmed by 2 bases and the J gene end by 3 bases; junction bases not matched to a gene: 1. The DNA for the CDR3 is TGTGCCAGCAGCTTAAGGGACAGCTACGAGCAGTACTTC. Its translation is CASSLRDSYEQYF. Drawing the rest from reference TRBV11-2 and TRBJ2-7, the complete variable domain is EAGVAQSPRYKIIEKRQSVAFWCNPISGHATLYWYQQILGQGPKLLIQFQNNGVVDDSQLPKDRFSAERLKGVDSTLKIQPAKLEDSAVYLCASSLRDSYEQYFGPGTRLTVT.

The gene calls are TRBV19 and TRBJ1-1; 10 nucleotides align to TRBD1. V shed 5 bases, J shed 6 bases, and the junction held 15 bases outside the gene matches. Germline CDR1 reads LNHDA; CDR2 reads SQIVND (reference sequence). CDR3 length: 17 amino acids. The CDR3 coding sequence is TGTGCCAGTAGTTCCCTCATTCCGGGACAGGGGATCCCTGAAGCTTTCTTT. Translation: CASSSLIPGQGIPEAFF.

This clone was seen a handful of times. V usage is TRBV11-2 and J usage is TRBJ1-2; the D is unclear. In germline, CDR1 is SGHAT, CDR2 FQNNGV. There are 16 residues in the CDR3. V dropped 1 base and J dropped 0 bases, with 12 bases sitting between them. In DNA form, the CDR3 reads TGTGCCAGCAGCTTAGGGTTTGGCAGAACTAACTATGGCTACACCTTC. Translating it yields CASSLGFGRTNYGYTF.

The chain joins TRBV21-1 to TRBJ1-1. TRBV21-1 corresponds to a pseudogene. The length of the CDR3 is 15 residues. The DNA of the CDR3 is TGTGTCCCGGGATCTCAGGATAAGGGGAACACTGAAGCTTTCTTT. Its translation is CVPGSQDKGNTEAFF.

The V and J genes are TRBV7-2 and TRBJ2-1; the match to TRBD2 covers 8 bases. Germline V gene sequence: CDR1 SGHTA, CDR2 FQGNSA. Trimming cost V 1 base and J 12 bases; bases outside gene matches: 17. This CDR3 has 17 residues. The DNA for the CDR3 is TGTGCCAGCAGCTTAGTATCAGCGGGGGCAACAATGAAGGGGCAGTTCTTC. Translating gives CASSLVSAGATMKGQFF. Based on the CDR3 plus reference TRBV7-2 and TRBJ2-1, the full variable domain is GAGVSQSPSNKVTEKGKDVELRCDPISGHTALYWYRQSLGQGLEFLIYFQGNSAPDKSGLPSDRFSAERTGGSVSTLTIQRTQQEDSAVYLCASSLVSAGATMKGQFFGPGTRLTVL.

This clone was recorded a few times. The V call is TRBV5-5, the J call TRBJ1-1, with D tentatively TRBD1 (5 bases). V lost 3 bases to trimming and J lost 2 bases, with 11 bases between them. The CDR3 is made up of 14 amino acids. CDR1 SGHKS and CDR2 YYEKEE come from the germline V gene (reference sequence). Here the CDR3 DNA reads TGTGCCAGCAGCTGGTGGGGGACTAACACTGAAGCTTTCTTT. It yields the protein CASSWWGTNTEAFF.

The chain combines TRBV19 with TRBJ1-5, with 7 nucleotides matching TRBD1. Germline V gene data show CDR1 as LNHDA and CDR2 as SQIVND (reference sequence). The CDR3 is 15 amino acids. Unmatched junction bases numbered 12, after V lost 9 bases and J lost 4 bases. The CDR3 nucleotides are TGTGCCAGCCTAAAGGGAACAGGGGAGAATCAGCCCCAGCATTTT. The encoded protein is CASLKGTGENQPQHF.

This chain uses TRBV25-1 with TRBJ2-7; D call uncertain. Germline loops: CDR1 MGHDK, CDR2 SYGVNS. The V gene lost 6 bases and the J gene lost 2 bases, with 17 bases spanning the gap. This CDR3 spans 15 amino acids. The CDR3 DNA reads TGTGCCAGCAGCCCCCTAGGAGCTTATACCTACGAGCAGTACTTC. Its protein product is CASSPLGAYTYEQYF.

The chain couples TRBV7-8 to TRBJ2-1, with 7 bases lining up with TRBD2. Germline values: CDR1 SGHVS, CDR2 FQNEAQ. The trim removed 6 bases at V and 0 bases at J, leaving 5 bases unmatched. There are 15 residues in the CDR3. The CDR3 DNA reads as TGTGCCAGCAGTCTAGCGGCGAGCTCCTACAATGAGCAGTTCTTC. It encodes CASSLAASSYNEQFF. The full variable domain, completed using reference TRBV7-8 and TRBJ2-1, is GAGVSQSPRYKVAKRGQDVALRCDPISGHVSLFWYQQALGQGPEFLTYFQNEAQLDKSGLPSDRFFAERPEGSVSTLKIQRTQQEDSAVYLCASSLAASSYNEQFFGPGTRLTVL.

The J gene is TRBJ1-6, the V gene TRBV7-8; weak D call: TRBD1 (6 bases). Germline values: CDR1 SGHVS, CDR2 FQNEAQ. With 7 bases removed from V and 9 bases from J, the gap between germline ends came to 19 bases. This CDR3 spans 15 amino acids. The CDR3 nucleotides read TGTGCCAGCACCACGCTAGGGGGGGGGAGTTCACCCCTCCACTTT. Its protein product is CASTTLGGGSSPLHF.

The chain links TRBV11-3 to TRBJ2-1, with a weak D call TRBD2 (5 bases). This CDR3 contains 16 residues. V was pared by 5 bases and J by 6 bases, with 20 bases between. CDR1 is SGHNT and CDR2 is YENEEA in the germline V gene. CDR3 loop: CASSPPVSGGSNEQFF. The CDR3 bases are TGTGCCAGCAGCCCCCCGGTCAGCGGCGGAAGCAATGAGCAGTTCTTC.

The rearrangement joins TRBV7-2 to TRBJ1-2; D possibly corresponds to TRBD1 (5 bases). Germline-derived CDR1 and CDR2 are SGHTA and FQGNSA. This CDR3 has 13 residues. The germline V and J ends were trimmed by 6 bases and 4 bases, with 12 bases remaining between them. CDR3 protein: CASRGEGTYGYTF. The CDR3, as DNA: TGTGCCAGCAGAGGGGAGGGAACCTATGGCTACACCTTC.

The gene calls are TRBV10-3 and TRBJ2-1; the match to TRBD2 covers 15 bases. The V gene's germline CDR1 is ENHRY and CDR2 SYGVKD. The CDR3 is made up of 19 amino acids. Germline trimming cut 0 bases from V and 4 bases from J; bases unmatched to any gene: 7. The CDR3 sequence is CAISESGTSGGTKYNEQFF. CDR3 nucleotides: TGTGCCATCAGTGAGTCAGGGACTAGCGGGGGGACCAAATACAATGAGCAGTTCTTC.

Only one count was recorded for this clone. The chain couples TRBV20-1 to TRBJ1-1, with D unresolved. V was shortened by 7 bases and J by 7 bases, with 13 bases between the two germline ends. The CDR3 covers 11 residues. Germline CDR1 and CDR2: DFQATT and SNEGSKA (reference sequence). The CDR3 here is CSGREGNEAFF. For the CDR3, the DNA is TGCAGTGGGAGGGAAGGAAATGAAGCTTTCTTT.

The chain links TRBV28 to TRBJ1-3; no firm D call. Per the germline V gene, CDR1 is MDHEN and CDR2 is SYDVKM. V was trimmed by 2 bases and J by 1 base, leaving 12 bases between them. The CDR3 has 16 residues. The CDR3 sequence is CASSLASYISGNTIYF. The CDR3 nucleotides read TGTGCCAGCAGTTTAGCCTCCTATATATCTGGAAACACCATATATTTT.

The chain links TRBV3-1 (or the pseudogene TRBV3-2) to TRBJ1-4; TRBD1 agrees at 11 bases. CDR1 is LGHDT, CDR2 YNNKEL, per germline (reference sequence). The CDR3 runs 14 residues. Trimming removed 8 bases from V and 7 bases from J; junction bases left unmatched: 6. The CDR3 DNA reads TGTGCCAGCTCGGGGACAGGGGGGATTGAAAAACTGTTTTTT. Its translation is CASSGTGGIEKLFF.

This sequence joins TRBV2 and TRBJ1-2, with D possibly matching TRBD1 (6 bases). Germline V gives CDR1 SNHLY, CDR2 FYNNEI. The CDR3 sequence is 10 residues long. The ends were cut back, 4 bases at V and 12 bases at J, with 9 bases in the middle. In DNA form, the CDR3 reads TGTGCCAGCAGTGGACAGGCCCACACCTTC. Its translation: CASSGQAHTF.

The table lists this clone with a count of one. The CDR3 coding sequence is TGTGCCAGCAGTTTAGGCCTAGCGGGGGTGGATACGCAGTATTTT. This codes for CASSLGLAGVDTQYF. The V and J genes are TRBV27 and TRBJ2-3; TRBD2 matches at 10 bases. This CDR3 spans 15 amino acids. V lost 2 bases, J lost 6 bases, and 5 bases stayed unmatched. The germline gives CDR1 MNHEY, CDR2 SMNVEV (reference sequence).

In its sample, this clone was seen once. The chain couples TRBV19 to TRBJ2-3; 13 bases agree with TRBD2. V was clipped by 6 bases and J by 4 bases; unmatched bases: 7. The V gene's germline CDR1 is LNHDA and CDR2 SQIVND (reference sequence). The CDR3 has 16 residues. In DNA form, the CDR3 reads TGTGCCAGTAGACCACTAGCGGGGGGGCTCGCAGATACGCAGTATTTT. This encodes CASRPLAGGLADTQYF.

The chain uses TRBV6-5 and TRBJ1-1; D is unclear. The CDR3 is 13 amino acids. The germline V gene encodes CDR1 MNHEY and CDR2 SVGAGI. Trimming stripped 4 bases from V and 4 bases from J, with 10 bases between. CDR3 protein: CASSSSLSTEAFF. The CDR3 region has the DNA TGTGCCAGCAGTTCCTCCCTATCCACTGAAGCTTTCTTT.